Listed below are T cell receptor beta chains from one sample, sequenced in a study of T cell changes during pregnancy in multiple sclerosis. TCRdb keeps only in-frame clones here, not all; method: immunoSEQ multiplex PCR. Altogether approximately 44,000 clones are present, around 92% being singletons, with the ten largest covering approximately 0.5%. The specimen was CD4+ T cells from peripheral blood mononuclear cells, collected in the third trimester of pregnancy. The receptors come from a female donor with multiple sclerosis, enrolled in a pregnancy study. The CDR3 runs from the conserved cysteine through the conserved F or W. Fields, in order: D gene, V gene, J gene, CDR3 protein. D genes are given only for firm matches.

d_gene: .
v_gene: TRBV4-2
j_gene: TRBJ2-7
CDR3aa: CASSQENWQREYEQYF

d_gene: .
v_gene: TRBV15
j_gene: TRBJ1-1
CDR3aa: CATSRFTDKPSTEAFF

d_gene: TRBD2
v_gene: TRBV27
j_gene: TRBJ2-1
CDR3aa: CASSTLSSGSGNEQFF

d_gene: .
v_gene: TRBV19
j_gene: TRBJ2-7
CDR3aa: CASSIRDSYEQYF

d_gene: TRBD1
v_gene: TRBV28
j_gene: TRBJ2-3
CDR3aa: CASSHRGSTDTQYF

d_gene: .
v_gene: TRBV28
j_gene: TRBJ2-1
CDR3aa: CASSLNRDSRVNEQFF

d_gene: TRBD2
v_gene: TRBV27
j_gene: TRBJ2-3
CDR3aa: CASSLAGVGADTQYF

d_gene: TRBD1
v_gene: TRBV4-1
j_gene: TRBJ2-3
CDR3aa: CASSTSGQTKGDTQYF

d_gene: .
v_gene: TRBV4-3
j_gene: TRBJ2-7
CDR3aa: CASSQYRASSYEQYF

d_gene: .
v_gene: TRBV19
j_gene: TRBJ2-1
CDR3aa: CASSIQQGIENEQFF

d_gene: TRBD1
v_gene: TRBV19
j_gene: TRBJ1-3
CDR3aa: CASWTGTTGNTIYF

d_gene: .
v_gene: TRBV13
j_gene: TRBJ2-7
CDR3aa: CASSPTQYYEQYF

d_gene: .
v_gene: TRBV7-2
j_gene: TRBJ2-7
CDR3aa: CASSSIPSSYEQYF

d_gene: .
v_gene: TRBV13
j_gene: TRBJ2-1
CDR3aa: CASSPGASLNEQFF

d_gene: TRBD1
v_gene: TRBV6-1
j_gene: TRBJ2-7
CDR3aa: CASSIGQGTYEQYF

d_gene: .
v_gene: TRBV2
j_gene: TRBJ1-2
CDR3aa: CASSGTGSFYTF

d_gene: TRBD1
v_gene: TRBV10-3
j_gene: TRBJ1-2
CDR3aa: CAISEGQGSGYTF

d_gene: TRBD2
v_gene: TRBV7-2
j_gene: TRBJ2-7
CDR3aa: CASSLGGLGAYEQYF

d_gene: .
v_gene: TRBV6-5
j_gene: TRBJ1-5
CDR3aa: CASSRTEYQPQHF

d_gene: .
v_gene: TRBV5-4
j_gene: TRBJ2-5
CDR3aa: CASSSGTLQETQYF

d_gene: TRBD1
v_gene: TRBV4-1
j_gene: TRBJ2-1
CDR3aa: CASSLGQGVTNEQFF

d_gene: .
v_gene: TRBV11-2
j_gene: TRBJ1-4
CDR3aa: CASSPTQGATNEKLFF

d_gene: TRBD2
v_gene: TRBV5-1
j_gene: TRBJ2-3
CDR3aa: CASSREGLAATDTQYF

d_gene: .
v_gene: TRBV7-9
j_gene: TRBJ2-7
CDR3aa: CASSLAGEQYF

d_gene: TRBD1
v_gene: TRBV11-2
j_gene: TRBJ1-5
CDR3aa: CASSLDRNQPQHF